This TCR beta chain was sequenced for a study of T cell changes during pregnancy in multiple sclerosis (dated by TCRdb to the late 2010s). With regard to the full study: In women with multiple sclerosis, the researchers looked at how the T cell repertoire shifted as pregnancy progressed.

Library generation was performed with the immunoSEQ multiplex PCR assay. Imported from immuneACCESS, the table was reduced by TCRdb to in-frame sequences with V and J called. These copies leave out some clones; in studies compared against another copy, an unresolved V gene accounts for under half, and the cause of the remainder is not known. Across this sample there are tens of thousands of clones, with about 93% seen only once. The top ten constitute less than 3% of the sample. Looking up the germline V gene (reference sequence) yields CDR1 MNHEY and CDR2 SMNVEV. Reading from cysteine to phenylalanine, the CDR3 counts 14 amino acids. Only CDR3 DNA remains: 42 bases, in frame from the first base. Trimming at the junction amounts to 5 bases on V and 5 bases on J, and the germline ends lie 15 bases apart. The table lists this clone with a few counts. Its antigen is not yet known. Per-nucleotide qualities are absent, and no much larger clonotype sits a single base away.

The sequence is built from TRBV27 and TRBJ1-1; the D segment could be TRBD1, given 6 matching bases. This clonotype was sampled from a female donor in good health, enrolled as a control in a pregnancy study. Sequenced material: peripheral blood, taken in the third trimester of pregnancy. The CDR3 region: CASSPGGLGTEAFF. The DNA sequence is given as TGTGCCAGCAGTCCCGGGGGGCTCGGTACTGAAGCTTTCTTT.